Sequencing of this T cell receptor (beta chain) was carried out in a study of Graves' ophthalmopathy and Graves' hyperthyroidism. Findings and caveats of the study: Also, most clonotypes expanded in the thyroid above 0.001 frequency appeared in blood. The model predicted progression of ophthalmopathy with a sensitivity of roughly 70%, and its specificity was approximately 77%.

CDR1 and CDR2 (germline): SGHRS, YFSETQ. The CDR3 runs 14 residues. With V trimmed by 4 bases and J by 7 bases, 9 bases remained unmatched. The authors amplified TCR beta CDR3 regions, and they did so from RNA transcripts for repertoire sequencing. After a first-round RT-PCR with HTBI primers, a second-round multiplex PCR was run. A single record per CDR3 protein comes from TCRdb applying MiXCR to the multiplex PCR reads. The sample consists of 600,000 to 700,000 distinct CDR3 sequences, over 40% of them appearing once. About this clonotype itself: Its specificity is not known.

Pregnant or lactating patients and those with other autoimmune diseases or uncontrolled infections were excluded. Diagnosis relied on clinical symptoms, serum thyroxine, TRAb, thyroid ultrasound and orbital computed tomography. The chain employs TRBV5-1 and TRBJ2-7; 9 bases map to TRBD1. The material sequenced was peripheral blood. The receptor comes from an adult man with Graves' ophthalmopathy. For the CDR3, the DNA is TGCGCCAGCAGCCCTAGACAGGGGGAGAGGGAGCAGTACTTC. It yields the protein CASSPRQGEREQYF.